This T cell receptor beta chain was sequenced during a study of T cell repertoires in cytomegalovirus infection (dated by TCRdb to between 2019 and 2020). Turning to the overall study: The peptide stimulations were aimed at well-studied HLA-B-restricted epitopes as well as recently identified HLA-C-restricted CMV epitopes, whose presentation resists viral immunomodulation. The HLA type of each donor mattered for the analysis, because public TCR beta signatures pointed to carriage of CMV infection along with the matching HLA type. Broader findings and caveats from the paper: The ex vivo response was dominated by HLA-C-restricted CMV-specific TCR beta clonotypes, and the single most frequent clonotype in two of eight donors was supplied by these HLA-C-restricted clonotypes. In both this cohort and an independent cohort of under 450 donors, the cumulative frequency of public TCR beta family members distinguished carriers of CMV infection plus the relevant HLA type.

A note on this clonotype: Its recognized antigen is unknown. No base quality values were provided; no much bigger clone lies one nucleotide off.

The treatment or condition label here, explained by the study, means: in vitro stimulation with specific CMV peptide epitopes to enrich CMV-specific T cells. From a lookup of the germline V gene, CDR1 and CDR2 are SGHVS and FNYEAQ. Deletion took 3 bases off V and 3 bases off J, with a span of 21 bases between the germline ends. Measured from the cysteine to the phenylalanine, the CDR3 is 17 residues long. The CDR3 DNA has 51 bases and is translated from base 1. Sequencing used an Illumina HiSeq 1500. TCRdb itself trimmed the public reads at Q25 with fastp, ran MiXCR and retained productive beta chains. Here each entry gathers all rows of one CDR3 protein and keeps the most common genes and DNA. This sample has roughly 78,000 distinct CDR3 sequences in its table, and 40% of those were observed once. The top ten clonotypes cover approximately 93% of the sample.

Sequencing used CD8+ T cells from cultured PBMCs, obtained from culture after CMV antigen stimulation. The receptor chain draws on TRBV7-6 and TRBJ2-7, and TRBD1 may be the D gene, going by 6 matching bases. This TCR was recovered from a human donor in good health (CMV status not recorded). Some clones in this sample may be carry-over from other donors' samples. The DNA sequence is TGTGCCAGCAGCTTTGGCAGGGGACCCATCGGTGGCTACGAGCAGTACTTC. The resulting protein is CASSFGRGPIGGYEQYF.